This T cell receptor (beta chain) was recorded in a study of T cell responses to AZD1222 COVID-19 vaccine. Broader study findings: Distributed over spike, vaccine-associated CD4 TCRs predominated at 160-218 and 743-854.

Sequencing was performed with immunoSEQ multiplex PCR; in TCRdb, only in-frame clones are kept and a portion is missing. Counted here are about 140,000 clones, roughly nine tenths occurring once; the ten biggest clones make up under 2%. About this clone: Its cognate antigen is unknown.

With 6 bases clipped from V and 2 bases from J, the junction kept 3 bases outside the gene matches. The CDR3 has 13 residues. Germline values: CDR1 SGHTA, CDR2 FQGNSA. The source was peripheral blood, collected on day 0 of AZD1222 vaccination. This clonotype originated in an adult in good health. J is TRBJ1-2 and V is TRBV7-2; TRBD1 matches 7 bases. CDR3 sequence reads: CASSLQGNYGYTF. In DNA form, the CDR3 reads TGTGCCAGCAGTCTACAGGGGAACTATGGCTACACCTTC. Full variable domain (missing parts from reference TRBV7-2 and TRBJ1-2): GAGVSQSPSNKVTEKGKDVELRCDPISGHTALYWYRQSLGQGLEFLIYFQGNSAPDKSGLPSDRFSAERTGGSVSTLTIQRTQQEDSAVYLCASSLQGNYGYTFGSGTRLTVV.